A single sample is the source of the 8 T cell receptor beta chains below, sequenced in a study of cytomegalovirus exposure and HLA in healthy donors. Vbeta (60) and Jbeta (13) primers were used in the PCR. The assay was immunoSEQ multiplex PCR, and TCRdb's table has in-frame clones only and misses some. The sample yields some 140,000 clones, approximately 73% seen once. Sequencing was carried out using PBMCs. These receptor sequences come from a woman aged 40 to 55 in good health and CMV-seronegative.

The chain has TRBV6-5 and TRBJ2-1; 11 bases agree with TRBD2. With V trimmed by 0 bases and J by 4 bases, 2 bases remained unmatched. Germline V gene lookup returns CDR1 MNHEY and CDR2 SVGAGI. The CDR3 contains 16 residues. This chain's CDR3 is CASSYSVAGGYNEQFF. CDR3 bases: TGTGCCAGCAGTTACTCAGTAGCGGGGGGGTACAATGAGCAGTTCTTC.

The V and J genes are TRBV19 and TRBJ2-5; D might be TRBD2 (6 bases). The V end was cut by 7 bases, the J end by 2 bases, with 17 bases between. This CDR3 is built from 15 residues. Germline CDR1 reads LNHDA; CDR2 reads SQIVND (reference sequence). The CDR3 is CASNPGTALQETQYF. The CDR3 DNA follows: TGTGCCAGTAATCCGGGGACTGCTTTGCAAGAGACCCAGTACTTC.

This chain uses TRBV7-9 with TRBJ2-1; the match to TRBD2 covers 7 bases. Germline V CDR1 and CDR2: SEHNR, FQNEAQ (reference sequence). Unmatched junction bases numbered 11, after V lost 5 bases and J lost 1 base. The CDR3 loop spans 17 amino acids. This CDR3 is CASSAPGLVSSYNEQFF. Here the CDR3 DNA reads TGTGCCAGCAGCGCACCCGGACTAGTTAGTTCCTACAATGAGCAGTTCTTC.

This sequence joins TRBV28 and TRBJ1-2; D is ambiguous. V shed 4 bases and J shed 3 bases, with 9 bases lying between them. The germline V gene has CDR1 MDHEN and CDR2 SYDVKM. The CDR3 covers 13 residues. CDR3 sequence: CASSSTAHYGYTF. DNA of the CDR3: TGTGCCAGCAGTTCAACAGCACACTATGGCTACACCTTC.

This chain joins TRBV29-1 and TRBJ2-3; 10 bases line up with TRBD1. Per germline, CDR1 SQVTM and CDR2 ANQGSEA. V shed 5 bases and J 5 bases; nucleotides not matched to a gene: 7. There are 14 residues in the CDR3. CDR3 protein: CSVLRDRGGDTQYF. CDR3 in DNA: TGCAGCGTTCTCCGGGACAGGGGTGGAGATACGCAGTATTTT.

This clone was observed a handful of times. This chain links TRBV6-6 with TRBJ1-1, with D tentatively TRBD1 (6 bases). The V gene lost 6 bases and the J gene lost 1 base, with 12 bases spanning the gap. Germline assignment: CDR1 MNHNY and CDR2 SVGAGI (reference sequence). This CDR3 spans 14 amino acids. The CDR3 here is CASSQGRWNTEAFF. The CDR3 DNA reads TGTGCCAGCAGCCAGGGGAGATGGAACACTGAAGCTTTCTTT.

CDR3 loop: CASKIAGEETQYF. In DNA, the CDR3 is TGTGCCAGCAAGATAGCGGGGGAGGAGACCCAGTACTTC. The chain has TRBV2 and TRBJ2-5; 9 nucleotides match TRBD2. The CDR3 sequence is 13 residues long. J lost 5 bases, V lost 7 bases, and 5 bases had no gene match. Germline-derived CDR1 and CDR2 are SNHLY and FYNNEI.

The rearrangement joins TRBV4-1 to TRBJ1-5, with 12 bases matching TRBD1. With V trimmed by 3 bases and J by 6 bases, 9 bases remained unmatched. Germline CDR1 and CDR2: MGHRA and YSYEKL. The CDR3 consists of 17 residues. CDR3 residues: CASSHSPGQGALQPQHF. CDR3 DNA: TGCGCCAGCAGCCACTCACCGGGACAGGGGGCGCTTCAGCCCCAGCATTTT.